These T cell receptor beta chains were read from a single sample in a study of CD8 T cells in Susac syndrome. TCRdb ran MiXCR on the immunoSEQ multiplex PCR reads and lists one entry per CDR3 protein. Of tens of thousands of distinct CDR3 sequences in the sample, around 93% are singletons; the top ten hold about 0.15%. Sequenced input: CD4+ T cells from PBMCs. Every receptor here comes from a human donor with Susac syndrome. Both conserved end residues are part of each CDR3. D genes are given only for firm matches. Where a row states a size, it is once, few, many or the class of an expanded clone; other rows omit it.

D: TRBD1; size: .; J: TRBJ1-2; V: TRBV11-2; length: 16; CDR3: CASSFGQGPLNYGYTF; DNA: TGTGCCAGCAGCTTCGGACAGGGGCCTCTTAACTATGGCTACACCTTC
D: .; size: .; J: TRBJ1-4; V: TRBV4-3; length: 13; CDR3: CASSPQINEKLFF; DNA: TGCGCCAGCAGCCCTCAGATTAATGAAAAACTGTTTTTT
D: TRBD1; size: .; J: TRBJ2-2; V: TRBV19; length: 16; CDR3: CASLKGQGSWTGELFF; DNA: TGTGCCAGCCTGAAGGGACAGGGGTCGTGGACCGGGGAGCTGTTTTTT
D: TRBD1; size: .; J: TRBJ2-7; V: TRBV19; length: 14; CDR3: CASSRIPGQGEQYF; DNA: TGTGCCAGTAGTCGTATACCGGGACAGGGGGAGCAGTACTTC
D: .; size: .; J: TRBJ1-1; V: TRBV5-1; length: 13; CDR3: CASSLGTRLEAFF; DNA: TGCGCCAGCAGCTTGGGGACAAGGCTTGAAGCTTTCTTT
D: .; size: .; J: TRBJ2-5; V: TRBV18; length: 16; CDR3: CASSPQSGTRQETQYF; DNA: TGTGCCAGCTCACCCCAGTCCGGGACAAGACAAGAGACCCAGTACTTC
D: .; size: .; J: TRBJ2-7; V: TRBV6-2/TRBV6-3; length: 12; CDR3: CASSRASHEQYF; DNA: TGTGCCAGCAGTCGCGCGTCCCACGAGCAGTACTTC
D: .; size: once; J: TRBJ1-5; V: TRBV28; length: 16; CDR3: CASSLGGSGVNQPQHF; DNA: TGTGCCAGCAGTTTAGGTGGCAGTGGGGTCAATCAGCCCCAGCATTTT
D: .; size: once; J: TRBJ1-1; V: TRBV20-1; length: 15; CDR3: CSARDQGVWNTEAFF; DNA: TGCAGTGCTAGAGATCAAGGGGTCTGGAACACTGAAGCTTTCTTT
D: .; size: .; J: TRBJ1-2; V: TRBV28; length: 11; CDR3: CASTHPDGYTF; DNA: TGTGCCAGCACCCATCCCGATGGCTACACCTTC
D: .; size: .; J: TRBJ1-2; V: TRBV5-1; length: 15; CDR3: CASALGGLANYGYTF; DNA: TGCGCCAGCGCCCTGGGGGGGTTAGCGAACTATGGCTACACCTTC
D: .; size: .; J: TRBJ1-6; V: TRBV7-9; length: 14; CDR3: CASSLVMGNSPLHF; DNA: TGTGCCAGCAGCTTAGTAATGGGTAATTCACCCCTCCACTTT
D: .; size: .; J: TRBJ1-2; V: TRBV30; length: 15; CDR3: CAWSGGGHQEYGYTF; DNA: TGTGCCTGGAGTGGCGGGGGGCATCAAGAGTATGGCTACACCTTC
D: TRBD1; size: .; J: TRBJ2-7; V: TRBV19; length: 16; CDR3: CASSARRDRTFYEQYF; DNA: TGTGCCAGTAGTGCTAGACGGGACAGGACATTCTACGAGCAGTACTTC
D: TRBD2; size: .; J: TRBJ2-5; V: TRBV7-2; length: 17; CDR3: CASSHRLRGTPRETQYF; DNA: TGTGCCAGCAGCCACCGTTTGCGGGGGACCCCACGAGAGACCCAGTACTTC
D: TRBD2; size: .; J: TRBJ2-2; V: TRBV19; length: 13; CDR3: CASTTSGAGELFF; DNA: TGTGCCAGCACTACTAGCGGGGCCGGGGAGCTGTTTTTT
D: .; size: .; J: TRBJ1-5; V: TRBV6-6; length: 15; CDR3: CASSYGPGRGQPQHF; DNA: TGTGCCAGCAGTTATGGACCGGGGCGAGGTCAGCCCCAGCATTTT
D: TRBD1; size: .; J: TRBJ2-7; V: TRBV29-1; length: 14; CDR3: CSVALHRDSYEQYF; DNA: TGCAGCGTTGCCCTCCACCGGGACAGCTACGAGCAGTACTTC
D: TRBD1; size: once; J: TRBJ1-5; V: TRBV7-2; length: 15; CDR3: CASSLPGTGAQPQHF; DNA: TGTGCCAGCAGCTTACCCGGGACAGGGGCTCAGCCCCAGCATTTT
D: .; size: once; J: TRBJ2-7; V: TRBV20-1; length: 14; CDR3: CSATTSYFSYEQYF; DNA: TGCAGTGCTACCACGTCCTATTTCTCCTACGAGCAGTACTTC
D: .; size: .; J: TRBJ1-2; V: TRBV20-1; length: 14; CDR3: CSARGLQGNYGYTF; DNA: TGCAGTGCTAGGGGTCTACAGGGAAACTATGGCTACACCTTC
D: .; size: .; J: TRBJ2-7; V: TRBV28; length: 13; CDR3: CASASGASYEQYF; DNA: TGTGCCAGCGCTTCAGGTGCCAGCTACGAGCAGTACTTC
D: .; size: .; J: TRBJ1-1; V: TRBV30; length: 16; CDR3: CAWIQASFYMNTEAFF; DNA: TGTGCCTGGATTCAGGCTTCTTTTTACATGAACACTGAAGCTTTCTTT
D: .; size: .; J: TRBJ2-5; V: TRBV4-3; length: 15; CDR3: CASSQGRGQQETQYF; DNA: TGCGCCAGCAGCCAGGGGCGGGGACAGCAAGAGACCCAGTACTTC
D: .; size: .; J: TRBJ2-2; V: TRBV20-1; length: 14; CDR3: CSARHAPGSGELFF; DNA: TGCAGTGCTAGACACGCACCGGGGTCCGGGGAGCTGTTTTTT
D: TRBD1; size: .; J: TRBJ1-1; V: TRBV6-2/TRBV6-3; length: 13; CDR3: CASSPDRDTEAFF; DNA: TGTGCCAGCAGTCCAGACAGGGACACTGAAGCTTTCTTT
D: .; size: .; J: TRBJ2-7; V: TRBV7-2; length: 15; CDR3: CASSRVRGLGYEQYF; DNA: TGTGCCAGCAGTCGAGTCAGGGGTCTTGGGTACGAGCAGTACTTC
D: TRBD1; size: .; J: TRBJ1-2; V: TRBV3-1; length: 15; CDR3: CASSPLTGGGYGYTF; DNA: TGTGCCAGCAGCCCTCTGACAGGGGGCGGCTATGGCTACACCTTC